The 18 T cell receptor beta chains below all came from one sample that was sequenced in a study of blood T cell repertoires in COVID-19. Here immunoSEQ multiplex PCR was the method, and the copy in TCRdb shows in-frame clones only, minus some. Of over 100,000 clones listed, 60% to 85% were seen once; the top ten hold roughly 4%. The sample comprised peripheral blood. Receptors originate from a human donor in a cohort sampled during active or convalescent COVID-19.

The chain has TRBV4-1 and TRBJ2-2; weak D call: TRBD2 (6 bases). Trimming removed 1 base at V and 4 bases at J, with 10 bases between. Germline V gives CDR1 MGHRA, CDR2 YSYEKL. The CDR3 runs 15 residues. Here the CDR3 reads CASSQVEGITGELFF. The CDR3 nucleotides are TGCGCCAGCAGCCAAGTGGAGGGGATCACCGGGGAGCTGTTTTTT.

V is TRBV19 and J is TRBJ2-2; 9 bases align to TRBD2. The CDR3 length is 18 residues. The germline gives CDR1 LNHDA, CDR2 SQIVND (reference sequence). Unmatched junction bases numbered 6, after V lost 1 base and J lost 0 bases. The CDR3 spells CASSIGLAGYANTGELFF. In nucleotides, the CDR3 is TGTGCCAGTAGTATAGGGCTAGCGGGGTACGCGAACACCGGGGAGCTGTTTTTT.

The V and J genes are TRBV28 and TRBJ2-7; TRBD2 matches at 8 bases. The J segment lost 3 bases and the V segment lost 6 bases, leaving 1 base of the junction unmatched. The CDR3 has 12 residues. Germline V lookup: CDR1 MDHEN, CDR2 SYDVKM. CDR3 amino acids: CASRREDYEQYF. The CDR3 DNA sequence: TGTGCCAGCAGGCGGGAGGACTACGAGCAGTACTTC.

This clone was seen only a few times. The chain links TRBV5-1 to TRBJ1-2, with TRBD1 matching 7 bases. Germline V gene data show CDR1 as SGHRS and CDR2 as YFSETQ. J was trimmed by 4 bases and V by 3 bases; bases with no gene match: 6. The CDR3 has 14 amino acids. In DNA form, the CDR3 reads TGCGCCAGCAGCTGGGGACAGACAGGCTATGGCTACACCTTC. Translation gives CASSWGQTGYGYTF.

V usage is TRBV3-1 (or the pseudogene TRBV3-2) and J usage is TRBJ1-5; D is undetermined. V was cut by 0 bases and J by 6 bases, with 12 bases left in between. The CDR3 extends over 15 amino acids. Germline V gene data show CDR1 as LGHDT and CDR2 as YNNKEL (reference sequence). The CDR3: CASSQDLGVFQPQHF. The CDR3 bases are TGTGCCAGCAGCCAAGATCTCGGAGTGTTTCAGCCCCAGCATTTT.

The chain uses TRBV9 and TRBJ2-5, with D unclear. V gave up 0 bases and J gave up 5 bases, with 2 bases separating them. Germline V gene lookup returns CDR1 SGDLS and CDR2 YYNGEE. The CDR3 spans 11 residues. CDR3 sequence: CASSVAETQYF. CDR3 bases: TGTGCCAGCAGCGTAGCGGAGACCCAGTACTTC. Looking up the rest from reference TRBV9 and TRBJ2-5 gives the full variable domain: DSGVTQTPKHLITATGQRVTLRCSPRSGDLSVYWYQQSLDQGLQFLIQYYNGEERAKGNILERFSAQQFPDLHSELNLSSLELGDSALYFCASSVAETQYFGPGTRLLVL.

The V call is TRBV11-2, the J call TRBJ1-5; D uncertain. CDR1 and CDR2 (germline): SGHAT, FQNNGV. The CDR3 is 13 residues long. With 3 bases removed from V and 1 base from J, the gap between germline ends came to 4 bases. The CDR3 region has the DNA TGTGCCAGCAGCTTTGTAAGCAATCAGCCCCAGCATTTT. Residues: CASSFVSNQPQHF. The full variable domain, completed using reference TRBV11-2 and TRBJ1-5, is EAGVAQSPRYKIIEKRQSVAFWCNPISGHATLYWYQQILGQGPKLLIQFQNNGVVDDSQLPKDRFSAERLKGVDSTLKIQPAKLEDSAVYLCASSFVSNQPQHFGDGTRLSIL.

The CDR3 nucleotides are TGTGCCAGTAGTCCTCTCGACAGGGCGAACACTGAAGCTTTCTTT. Encoded protein: CASSPLDRANTEAFF. The chain employs TRBV19 and TRBJ1-1; 7 nucleotides match TRBD1. The germline gives CDR1 LNHDA, CDR2 SQIVND (reference sequence). With 5 bases clipped from V and 1 base from J, the junction kept 7 bases outside the gene matches. The CDR3 consists of 15 residues.

The J gene is TRBJ2-3, the V gene TRBV6-5; 8 bases align to TRBD2. CDR1 MNHEY and CDR2 SVGAGI come from the germline V gene. The length of the CDR3 is 15 residues. J was trimmed by 1 base and V by 6 bases; bases with no gene match: 6. The CDR3 spells CASSRSGGGTDTQYF. The CDR3, as DNA: TGTGCCAGCAGCCGGAGCGGGGGCGGCACAGATACGCAGTATTTT.

With respect to this clone: Other DNA sequences from this sample encode an identical CDR3 as well. This CDR3 reads CSVAGQLNTEAFF. Written as DNA, the CDR3 is TGCAGCGTAGCGGGACAACTAAACACTGAAGCTTTCTTT. The J gene is TRBJ1-1, the V gene TRBV29-1, with a tentative D call TRBD1 (6 bases). Germline loops: CDR1 SQVTM, CDR2 ANQGSEA. The CDR3 is 13 amino acids. Trimming took 6 bases from V and 2 from J, leaving 13 bases between them.

The chain has TRBV6-4 and TRBJ1-2; 8 bases match TRBD1. The CDR3 covers 14 residues. V dropped 4 bases and J dropped 6; count of bases not matched to a gene: 7. In germline, CDR1 is MRHNA, CDR2 SNTAGT. CDR3 protein: CASSARQGIDGYTF. The CDR3 bases are TGTGCCAGCAGTGCCAGACAGGGGATTGATGGCTACACCTTC.

The chain couples TRBV6-4 to TRBJ2-1; 12 bases are shared with TRBD2. CDR1 MRHNA and CDR2 SNTAGT come from the germline V gene. V was pared by 5 bases and J by 4 bases, with 3 bases of the junction left unmatched. This CDR3 region has 15 residues. CDR3 sequence reads: CASSWTSGDYNEQFF. The CDR3 DNA follows: TGTGCCAGCAGTTGGACTAGCGGGGATTACAATGAGCAGTTCTTC.

The chain recombines TRBV19 with TRBJ1-2, with 7 bases aligning to TRBD1. Germline values: CDR1 LNHDA, CDR2 SQIVND (reference sequence). CDR3 length equals 11 residues. The V gene end was trimmed by 5 bases and the J gene end by 9 bases; junction bases not matched to a gene: 3. This CDR3 is CASSDRDRYTF. The CDR3 nucleotides are TGTGCCAGTAGTGACAGGGATCGCTACACCTTC.

This chain joins TRBV7-2 and TRBJ1-2; a weak D match, TRBD1 (5 bases). Trimming took 6 bases from V and 7 from J, leaving 9 bases between them. The CDR3 has 11 residues. CDR1 and CDR2 (germline): SGHTA, FQGNSA. The CDR3 DNA sequence: TGTGCCAGCAGACGGGGGATTGGCTACACCTTC. This encodes CASRRGIGYTF.

V usage is TRBV7-9 and J usage is TRBJ1-1; 7 bases are shared with TRBD1. The CDR3 has 16 amino acids. Germline CDR1 reads SEHNR; CDR2 reads FQNEAQ (reference sequence). Unmatched junction bases numbered 10, after V lost 4 bases and J lost 2 bases. The CDR3 DNA is TGTGCCAGCAGCTCGGCGACAGGGAAGGGAAACACTGAAGCTTTCTTT. This gives the protein CASSSATGKGNTEAFF.

V gene TRBV7-2 combines with J gene TRBJ1-1; 8 bases agree with TRBD1. Germline values: CDR1 SGHTA, CDR2 FQGNSA. Losses at the gene ends were 1 base for V and 0 bases for J; bases not matched to a gene: 1. The CDR3 covers 15 residues. CDR3 bases: TGTGCCAGCAGCTTAGGGACAGGGTTGAACACTGAAGCTTTCTTT. This translates into CASSLGTGLNTEAFF.

The chain employs TRBV27 and TRBJ1-3; 8 nucleotides line up with TRBD1. The CDR3 totals 15 residues. Trimming took 5 bases from V and 4 from J; bases not matched to a gene: 7. CDR1 and CDR2 from the germline V gene are MNHEY and SMNVEV (reference sequence). CDR3 in amino acids: CASSRGQGLGNTIYF. CDR3 coding DNA: TGTGCCAGCAGTCGCGGACAGGGACTAGGAAACACCATATATTTT.

The chain has TRBV10-3 and TRBJ2-7, with TRBD1 matching over 11 bases. Germline CDR1 ENHRY, CDR2 SYGVKD. V lost 9 bases and J lost 7; bases outside the gene matches: 8. CDR3 length equals 13 residues. The CDR3 loop reads CAIKGQGEGEQYF. In nucleotides, the CDR3 is TGTGCCATAAAGGGACAGGGGGAAGGGGAGCAGTACTTC.